This is a list of T cell receptor beta chains from one sample in a study of CD8 T cells in Susac syndrome. TCRdb reanalysed the immunoSEQ multiplex PCR reads using MiXCR and keeps one entry per CDR3 protein. The sample lists approximately 230,000 distinct CDR3 sequences, 93% occurring once. Sequenced sample: CD4+ T cells from PBMCs. Receptors were obtained from a human donor with multiple sclerosis. The CDR3 runs from the conserved cysteine through the conserved F or W. The D gene is left open where the match is weak. The size field is filled for only some rows; it gives once, few, many or a size class.

d_gene	abundance	j_gene	v_gene	CDR3nt	CDR3aa
.	.	TRBJ1-4	TRBV5-1	TGCGCCAGCAGCTTGGAGGCAGCTAATGAAAAACTGTTTTTT	CASSLEAANEKLFF
TRBD2	.	TRBJ2-3	TRBV9	TGTGCCAGCAGCGTAAGGACTAGCGGTTCAGATACGCAGTATTTT	CASSVRTSGSDTQYF
TRBD1	.	TRBJ2-5	TRBV5-1	TGCGCCAGCAGCTCGAAATCGACCGGGACAGGGATAGAGACCCAGTACTTC	CASSSKSTGTGIETQYF
TRBD1	.	TRBJ2-7	TRBV29-1	TGCAGCGTTGAAGCCACGACAGGGCCTACCTACGAGCAGTACTTC	CSVEATTGPTYEQYF
.	.	TRBJ1-1	TRBV6-2/TRBV6-3	TGTGCCAGCAGTGCCCCCGGGACACAGAACACTGAAGCTTTCTTT	CASSAPGTQNTEAFF
.	.	TRBJ1-2	TRBV7-8	TGTGCCAGCAGCCATCAAAGGTGGGACTATGGCTACACCTTC	CASSHQRWDYGYTF
.	.	TRBJ1-1	TRBV20-1	TGCAGTGCTAGAGCCCCCCCCGGTGAAGCTTTCTTT	CSARAPPGEAFF
.	.	TRBJ2-7	TRBV5-1	TGCGCCAGCAGCTTCACGACAGACTCCTACGAGCAGTACTTC	CASSFTTDSYEQYF
.	.	TRBJ1-3	TRBV11-2	TGTGCCAGCAGAGGGTTGACAGCCTACTCTGGAAACACCATATATTTT	CASRGLTAYSGNTIYF
.	.	TRBJ1-2	TRBV19	TGTGCCAGTAGCCCAACGGGGCCCCGCTATGGCTACACCTTC	CASSPTGPRYGYTF
.	once	TRBJ1-1	TRBV4-1	TGCGCCAGCAGCCCTAGGGGGGACCTGAACACTGAAGCTTTCTTT	CASSPRGDLNTEAFF
.	.	TRBJ1-2	TRBV18	TGTGCCAGCTCCCGGGAGGGAATTACTAACTATGGCTACACCTTC	CASSREGITNYGYTF
TRBD2	.	TRBJ2-2	TRBV25-1	TGTGCCAGCAGTTCTAGCGGGGGGGCGAACACCGGGGAGCTGTTTTTT	CASSSSGGANTGELFF
.	.	TRBJ1-1	TRBV12-3/TRBV12-4	TGTGCCAGCAGTTTCCCCAGGGGATCAAGCACTGAAGCTTTCTTT	CASSFPRGSSTEAFF
.	.	TRBJ2-1	TRBV5-1	TGCGCCAGCAGATCCGGGACAAGCTCCTACAATGAGCAGTTCTTC	CASRSGTSSYNEQFF
TRBD1	.	TRBJ1-1	TRBV30	TGTGCCTGGAGTGTAGGGACAGGAGCTTTCTTT	CAWSVGTGAFF
TRBD1	.	TRBJ2-2	TRBV6-1	TGTGCCAGCAGGGGGACAGCCGGGGAGCTGTTTTTT	CASRGTAGELFF
.	.	TRBJ2-2	TRBV6-6	TGTGCCAGCACCCAGCGCGCCACCGGGGAGCTGTTTTTT	CASTQRATGELFF
.	once	TRBJ2-7	TRBV24-1	TGTGCCACCAGTGATTTGGGCGGGTTTTCGGACGAGCAGTACTTC	CATSDLGGFSDEQYF
TRBD2	.	TRBJ2-3	TRBV6-5	TGTGCCAGCAGTTCCCCCGGACTAGCGGGGGGGCGGGGCACAGATACGCAGTATTTT	CASSSPGLAGGRGTDTQYF
TRBD1	.	TRBJ1-5	TRBV4-2	TGTGCCAGCAGCCAAGATCAGATCGGGACAGGGGCGCATCAGCCCCAGCATTTT	CASSQDQIGTGAHQPQHF
TRBD2	.	TRBJ2-4	TRBV5-4	TGTGCCAGCAGCTTGAAGGTAGCGGGAGCGGGAACCAAAAACATTCAGTACTTC	CASSLKVAGAGTKNIQYF
TRBD1	once	TRBJ2-7	TRBV30	TGTGCCTTGACAGGGGGCGGCGAGCAGTACTTC	CALTGGGEQYF
.	.	TRBJ1-6	TRBV9	TGTGCCAGCAGCGAAAGGACAGCATATAATTCACCCCTCCACTTT	CASSERTAYNSPLHF
TRBD2	.	TRBJ2-7	TRBV4-1	TGCGCCAGCAGCCAAGAGGGGATTAGCGGGGGGGCGGGGGAGCAGTACTTC	CASSQEGISGGAGEQYF
TRBD1	.	TRBJ1-1	TRBV6-6	TGTGCCAGCAGGCCCCCGGGACAGGGGCCTGAAGCTTTCTTT	CASRPPGQGPEAFF
.	.	TRBJ1-1	TRBV25-1	TGTGCCAGCAGTGAATGGGGGACTACCCGGGAAGCTTTCTTT	CASSEWGTTREAFF
TRBD1	.	TRBJ2-2	TRBV3-1	TGTGCCAGCAGCCAAGTGATAGTAGGACAGGTCAACACCGGGGAGCTGTTTTTT	CASSQVIVGQVNTGELFF
TRBD1	.	TRBJ2-4	TRBV2	TGTGCCAGCGGAGGACAGGGGTTCGAAAACATTCAGTACTTC	CASGGQGFENIQYF
.	once	TRBJ2-7	TRBV3-1	TGTGCCAGCAGCCCCATCCCAACTAGCCTAGCACCCTACGAGCAGTACTTC	CASSPIPTSLAPYEQYF
.	.	TRBJ1-3	TRBV24-1	TGTGCCACCAGTGACCCAAAACAGGGAAACACCATATATTTT	CATSDPKQGNTIYF
TRBD2	.	TRBJ2-3	TRBV7-9	TGTGCCAGCAGCATCGGACTAGCGGGAGGGGAAGATACGCAGTATTTT	CASSIGLAGGEDTQYF
.	few	TRBJ1-5	TRBV28	TGTGCCAGCAGTGCGACTAATCAGCCCCAGCATTTT	CASSATNQPQHF
TRBD1	.	TRBJ1-6	TRBV7-8	TGTGCCAGCAGCTTAGCGCCTGGACAGGGAAATTCACCCCTCCACTTT	CASSLAPGQGNSPLHF
TRBD1	.	TRBJ2-2	TRBV20-1	TGCAGTGCTAGCGGGACAGGTCGGGCCGGGGAGCTGTTTTTT	CSASGTGRAGELFF
TRBD1	.	TRBJ1-5	TRBV7-3	TGTGCCAGCAGCTCCTCCGGGACAGGGGGCGATCAGCCCCAGCATTTT	CASSSSGTGGDQPQHF
.	.	TRBJ2-5	TRBV20-1	TGCAGTGCTAGAGATCCCGGGTGGGACCAAGAGACCCAGTACTTC	CSARDPGWDQETQYF
TRBD1	.	TRBJ1-2	TRBV19	TGTGCCAATAGTAGTCCAGGACAGGCCCTCTGGGGCTACACCTTC	CANSSPGQALWGYTF
TRBD2	.	TRBJ2-2	TRBV5-4	TGTGCCAGCAGCTTGGCCCCGGGACTAGCGAACACCGGGGAGCTGTTTTTT	CASSLAPGLANTGELFF
.	.	TRBJ2-7	TRBV6-5	TGTGCCAGCAGTTACTCTCGTGGGGTCTCCTACGAGCAGTACTTC	CASSYSRGVSYEQYF
TRBD2	.	TRBJ2-3	TRBV5-1	TGCGCCAGCAGCCTCGGAGCGGGAGTGGCAGCCGGTACGCAGTATTTT	CASSLGAGVAAGTQYF
.	.	TRBJ2-7	TRBV23-1	TGCGCCAGCATTCCGGGGTCCCGATACGAGCAGTACTTC	CASIPGSRYEQYF